These T cell receptor beta chains were read from a single sample in a study of blood T cell repertoires in COVID-19. This table comes from immunoSEQ multiplex PCR, and its TCRdb copy is limited to in-frame clones, with some not included. The sample carries 98,000 or so clones, about 88% recorded once. The sample taken for sequencing was peripheral blood. These receptors all come from a human donor in a cohort sampled during active COVID-19. Each CDR3 is given with its conserved first and last residue. Fields, in order: V gene, CDR3 protein.

v_gene: TRBV4-1
CDR3aa: CASSQDRTSFGELFF

v_gene: TRBV28
CDR3aa: CASSSSGTGGLNYGYTF

v_gene: TRBV7-9
CDR3aa: CASSPGTSGGTGELFF

v_gene: TRBV27
CDR3aa: CASSFSGSNYEQYF

v_gene: TRBV6-5
CDR3aa: CASRHYRPETQYF

v_gene: TRBV18
CDR3aa: CASSPAGGTGELFF

v_gene: TRBV6-4
CDR3aa: CASRPLAGVTNEQFF

v_gene: TRBV7-9
CDR3aa: CASSLEPTITQYF

v_gene: TRBV4-1
CDR3aa: CASSQDVSTDTQYF

v_gene: TRBV29-1
CDR3aa: CSVDEMRGQVNGYTF

v_gene: TRBV5-6
CDR3aa: CASSFISGNPNTEAFF

v_gene: TRBV4-1
CDR3aa: CASSLGQGDVTGELFF

v_gene: TRBV12-5
CDR3aa: CASGLLQNYGYTF

v_gene: TRBV3-1/TRBV3-2
CDR3aa: CASSHFEGVNSPLHF

v_gene: TRBV7-9
CDR3aa: CASSPVASGTYNEQFF

v_gene: TRBV9
CDR3aa: CASSVAAPGTDTGELFF

v_gene: TRBV28
CDR3aa: CASSLLGRSSYEQYF

v_gene: TRBV6-5
CDR3aa: CASSYGGEEQYF

v_gene: TRBV6-5
CDR3aa: CASSYVGGNVLYEQYF

v_gene: TRBV3-1/TRBV3-2
CDR3aa: CASTRLAGERGDQYF

v_gene: TRBV6-1
CDR3aa: CASSGLMEGTKNIQYF

v_gene: TRBV27
CDR3aa: CASSPGQGIYEQYF

v_gene: TRBV20-1
CDR3aa: CSASLVTDNSPLHF

v_gene: TRBV18
CDR3aa: CASSSSTGRDSPLHF

v_gene: TRBV6-1
CDR3aa: CASSDIPGQGRLISPF

v_gene: TRBV5-5
CDR3aa: CASSIGQGAGYNSPLHF

v_gene: TRBV15
CDR3aa: CATSRDRTGRRNEQFF

v_gene: TRBV12-3/TRBV12-4
CDR3aa: CASSLGLNEQFF

v_gene: TRBV11-2
CDR3aa: CASSFWDSTNEKLFF

v_gene: TRBV28
CDR3aa: CASCSSAGAGDTQYF

v_gene: TRBV11-2
CDR3aa: CASSSGWGHYEQYF

v_gene: TRBV18
CDR3aa: CASSPITMAPGQSSGNTIYF

v_gene: TRBV7-3
CDR3aa: CASSPLAGGRYEQFF

v_gene: TRBV13
CDR3aa: CASSLGQGAILVTGELFF

v_gene: TRBV7-3
CDR3aa: CASSPGHTRSTDTQYF

v_gene: TRBV6-4
CDR3aa: CASSESFGQGNGYTF

v_gene: TRBV2
CDR3aa: CASRGQGGTEAFF

v_gene: TRBV6-6
CDR3aa: CASSHETGYYNEQFF

v_gene: TRBV19
CDR3aa: CASSTLAGGPDTQYF

v_gene: TRBV18
CDR3aa: CASSAAATNTEAFF

v_gene: TRBV30
CDR3aa: CAWRVSPEAFF

v_gene: TRBV25-1
CDR3aa: CASMVGGFEQYF

v_gene: TRBV7-9
CDR3aa: CASSLMADFNYGYTF

v_gene: TRBV7-2
CDR3aa: CARGGGPGGYTF

v_gene: TRBV28
CDR3aa: CASSWDRGLWEQYF

v_gene: TRBV5-4
CDR3aa: CASSFTSSYEQYF

v_gene: TRBV21-1
CDR3aa: CASSKDRRAYEQYF

v_gene: TRBV13
CDR3aa: CASRGEGGTFYNEQFF

v_gene: TRBV6-6
CDR3aa: CASIKGGARSNQPQHF

v_gene: TRBV5-1
CDR3aa: CASSKNPGHQGADTQYF

v_gene: TRBV29-1
CDR3aa: CSVEWRATDTQYF

v_gene: TRBV28
CDR3aa: CASSSQTPYNSPLHF

v_gene: TRBV18
CDR3aa: CASSTRTSGPTDTQYF